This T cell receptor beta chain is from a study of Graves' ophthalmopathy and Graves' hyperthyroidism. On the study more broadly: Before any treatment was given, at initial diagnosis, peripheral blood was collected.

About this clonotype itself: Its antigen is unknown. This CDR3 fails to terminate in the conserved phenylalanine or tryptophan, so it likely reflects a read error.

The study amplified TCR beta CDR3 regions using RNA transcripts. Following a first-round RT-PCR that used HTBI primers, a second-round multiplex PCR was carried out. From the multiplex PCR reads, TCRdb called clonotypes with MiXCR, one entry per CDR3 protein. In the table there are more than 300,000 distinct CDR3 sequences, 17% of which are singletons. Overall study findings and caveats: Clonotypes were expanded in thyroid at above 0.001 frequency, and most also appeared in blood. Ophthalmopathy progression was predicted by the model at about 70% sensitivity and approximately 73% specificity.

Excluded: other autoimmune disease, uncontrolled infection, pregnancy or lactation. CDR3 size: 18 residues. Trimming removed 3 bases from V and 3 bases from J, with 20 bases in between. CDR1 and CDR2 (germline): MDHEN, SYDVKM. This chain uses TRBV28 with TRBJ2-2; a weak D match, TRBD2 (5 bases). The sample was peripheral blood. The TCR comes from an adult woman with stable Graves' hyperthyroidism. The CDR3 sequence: CASSLVGSWEPHTGELFL. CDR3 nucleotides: TGTGCCAGCAGTTTGGTGGGCTCGTGGGAGCCCCACACCGGGGAGCTGTTTCTT.